This passage covers 22 T cell receptor beta chains from one sample sequenced in a study of blood T cell repertoires in COVID-19. The protocol was immunoSEQ multiplex PCR, while the TCRdb copy is restricted to in-frame clones and leaves out a portion. The sample includes 250,000 to 300,000 clones, approximately 88% of them seen just once. The sequenced sample was peripheral blood. The source is a woman aged 70-85 years with COVID-19, enrolled during active disease.

The rearrangement links TRBV5-1 to TRBJ2-3; a weak D match, TRBD2 (6 bases). The CDR3 has 16 amino acids. V gave up 0 bases and J gave up 1 base, with 12 bases separating them. The germline V gene has CDR1 SGHRS and CDR2 YFSETQ. CDR3 region: CASSLVGGRGTDTQYF. The CDR3 DNA follows: TGCGCCAGCAGCTTGGTTGGAGGGCGAGGCACAGATACGCAGTATTTT. Full variable domain (rest looked up from reference TRBV5-1 and TRBJ2-3): KAGVTQTPRYLIKTRGQQVTLSCSPISGHRSVSWYQQTPGQGLQFLFEYFSETQRNKGNFPGRFSGRQFSNSRSEMNVSTLELGDSALYLCASSLVGGRGTDTQYFGPGTRLTVL.

The table lists this clone with a count of one. J is TRBJ1-2 and V is TRBV4-1; no reliable D call. This CDR3 has 15 amino acids. V lost 0 bases to trimming and J lost 4 bases, with 12 bases between them. The germline V gene encodes CDR1 MGHRA and CDR2 YSYEKL. The CDR3 DNA sequence: TGCGCCAGCAGCCAAGATATTCCGTCGGGCTATGGCTACACCTTC. Its translation: CASSQDIPSGYGYTF.

V is TRBV30 and J is TRBJ1-5; TRBD1 matches 9 bases. Germline V CDR1 and CDR2: GTSNPN, SVGIG (reference sequence). V lost 2 bases, J lost 7 bases, and 3 bases stayed unmatched. This CDR3 has 13 residues. CDR3 DNA: TGTGCCTGGAGTCTGGACAGGGGACAGCCCCAGCATTTT. As protein: CAWSLDRGQPQHF.

The genes are TRBV2 and TRBJ2-1; no reliable D call. CDR1 SNHLY and CDR2 FYNNEI come from the germline V gene. The CDR3 covers 14 residues. Trimming took 5 bases from V and 5 from J, leaving 13 bases between them. For the CDR3, the DNA is TGTGCCAGCAGTCTAAACCTAGTTCACAATGAGCAGTTCTTC. Protein: CASSLNLVHNEQFF.

This chain connects TRBV10-3 to TRBJ2-7, with D perhaps matching TRBD1 (6 bases). Germline lookup yields CDR1 ENHRY and CDR2 SYGVKD. The CDR3 length is 13 residues. The V end lost 8 bases, the J end lost 3 bases, and 14 bases lay between the germline ends. The CDR3 spells CAIATGGFYEQYF. CDR3 coding DNA: TGTGCCATCGCGACAGGCGGTTTCTACGAGCAGTACTTC.

The V and J genes are TRBV6-2 or TRBV6-3 and TRBJ1-5, with unresolved D. Trimming removed 2 bases at V and 3 bases at J, with 14 bases between. Looked up from germline, CDR1 is MNHEY and CDR2 is SVGEGT. CDR3 length: 16 amino acids. The CDR3 sequence is CASSYPPEYNNQPQHF. CDR3 coding DNA: TGTGCCAGCAGTTACCCTCCGGAGTACAACAATCAGCCCCAGCATTTT.

The chain links TRBV30 to TRBJ1-1; the D is unclear. CDR3 length: 14 residues. Trimming shortened V by 0 bases and J by 0 bases, and 8 bases separated the two germline ends. In germline, CDR1 is GTSNPN, CDR2 SVGIG (reference sequence). The CDR3 is CAWSVSGVNTEAFF. The CDR3, as DNA: TGTGCCTGGAGTGTAAGCGGGGTGAACACTGAAGCTTTCTTT. Full variable domain (remainder filled in from reference TRBV30 and TRBJ1-1): SQTIHQWPATLVQPVGSPLSLECTVEGTSNPNLYWYRQAAGRGLQLLFYSVGIGQISSEVPQNLSASRPQDRQFILSSKKLLLSDSGFYLCAWSVSGVNTEAFFGQGTRLTVV.

The DNA for the CDR3 is TGTGCCACCAGCACTACGGACAGGGGGCCGCATCAGCCCCAGCATTTT. Its translation: CATSTTDRGPHQPQHF. J is TRBJ1-5 and V is TRBV15, with 11 positions matching TRBD1. The V gene's germline CDR1 is LNHNV and CDR2 YYDKDF (reference sequence). J was trimmed by 5 bases and V by 4 bases; bases with no gene match: 7. The length of the CDR3 is 16 residues.

This chain connects TRBV6-2 or TRBV6-3 to TRBJ1-5, with D maybe TRBD1 (6 bases). CDR1 MNHEY and CDR2 SVGEGT come from the germline V gene. This CDR3 contains 16 residues. V was clipped by 5 bases and J by 2 bases, with 16 bases between them. This CDR3 is CASSPIVTGRNQPQHF. The DNA of the CDR3 is TGTGCCAGCAGTCCAATCGTTACAGGGCGCAATCAGCCCCAGCATTTT.

The rearrangement links TRBV19 to TRBJ1-3; TRBD1 is a possible D gene (5 bases). Between the trimmed V and J ends, which lost 7 bases and 0 bases, there was a span of 16 bases. Germline V gene sequence: CDR1 LNHDA, CDR2 SQIVND (reference sequence). This CDR3 has 16 residues. The CDR3 nucleotides are TGTGCCAGTATCAACGTCAGGGCGAGCTCTGGAAACACCATATATTTT. Translating it yields CASINVRASSGNTIYF.

The V gene is TRBV19, the J gene TRBJ2-7, with D perhaps TRBD1 (6 bases). The CDR3 is 13 residues long. V was cut by 1 base and J by 5 bases, with 9 bases left in between. Germline CDR1 is LNHDA and CDR2 is SQIVND (reference sequence). The CDR3 protein is CASSIGEGDEQYF. CDR3 sequence (DNA): TGTGCCAGTAGTATAGGAGAGGGGGACGAGCAGTACTTC.

This rearrangement joins TRBV29-1 to TRBJ2-3, with TRBD2 matching over 9 bases. The CDR3 has 14 amino acids. After removal of 5 bases from V and 0 bases from J, the junction contained 3 bases not matched to a gene. The germline gives CDR1 SQVTM, CDR2 ANQGSEA. CDR3 amino acids: CSVSLAGSTDTQYF. The CDR3 nucleotides are TGCAGCGTTTCTCTAGCGGGAAGCACAGATACGCAGTATTTT.

V usage is TRBV28 and J usage is TRBJ1-1; unclear D gene. CDR1 and CDR2 (germline): MDHEN, SYDVKM. CDR3 length equals 15 residues. The V end lost 2 bases, the J end lost 0 bases, and 10 bases lay between the germline ends. The CDR3 bases are TGTGCCAGCAGTTTAGGTTACAGACTGAACACTGAAGCTTTCTTT. Translation gives CASSLGYRLNTEAFF.

The V call is TRBV25-1, the J call TRBJ1-4; D uncertain. This CDR3 has 12 amino acids. V was trimmed by 3 bases and J by 12 bases, leaving 11 bases between them. Germline CDR1 reads MGHDK; CDR2 reads SYGVNS. CDR3 sequence (DNA): TGTGCCAGCAGTGAGTTAGGAGTGGAACTGTTTTTT. Protein sequence: CASSELGVELFF.

In its sample, this clone was seen once. This chain joins TRBV30 and TRBJ2-1; 10 bases agree with TRBD2. The germline gives CDR1 GTSNPN, CDR2 SVGIG (reference sequence). The V gene end was trimmed by 4 bases and the J gene end by 4 bases; junction bases not matched to a gene: 7. This CDR3 region has 15 residues. The CDR3 DNA sequence: TGTGCCTGGACCCCAGGACTAGCGGTATACAATGAGCAGTTCTTC. This translates into CAWTPGLAVYNEQFF.

The J gene is TRBJ1-2, the V gene TRBV10-3; D is uncertain. V lost 6 bases to trimming and J lost 4 bases, with 9 bases between them. Germline CDR1 and CDR2: ENHRY and SYGVKD. The CDR3 is made up of 12 amino acids. The CDR3 sequence: CAISPNSYGYTF. The CDR3 DNA reads as TGTGCCATCAGCCCAAACTCCTATGGCTACACCTTC.

V and J are TRBV5-8 and TRBJ2-3; no definite D call. Deletions cut 0 bases from V and 8 bases from J, with 7 bases between. CDR3 length equals 12 residues. Germline lookup yields CDR1 SGHTS and CDR2 YDEGEE. The CDR3 loop is CASSLVVGTQYF. The CDR3 nucleotides are TGTGCCAGCAGCTTGGTTGTCGGTACGCAGTATTTT.

The chain couples TRBV11-2 to TRBJ2-7, with a tentative D call TRBD1 (6 bases). Germline loops: CDR1 SGHAT, CDR2 FQNNGV. Trimming stripped 11 bases from V and 5 bases from J, with 16 bases between. The CDR3 loop spans 12 amino acids. CDR3: CAGGGGGHEQYF. The CDR3 DNA is TGTGCCGGGGGCGGTGGGGGCCACGAGCAGTACTTC.

This clone occurred a few times. J is TRBJ1-2 and V is TRBV6-2 or TRBV6-3; D not resolved. CDR3 length: 13 amino acids. V was clipped by 6 bases and J by 4 bases, with 12 bases between them. Per the germline V gene, CDR1 is MNHEY and CDR2 is SVGEGT. This chain's CDR3 is CASSPGLSYGYTF. The CDR3 coding sequence is TGTGCCAGCAGCCCTGGGCTCTCCTATGGCTACACCTTC.

The chain has TRBV11-2 and TRBJ2-1; TRBD1 might be the D (6 bases). V was pared by 5 bases and J by 4 bases, with 12 bases between. This CDR3 region has 14 residues. The germline V gene encodes CDR1 SGHAT and CDR2 FQNNGV. This CDR3 is CASSLGAEYNEQFF. CDR3 DNA: TGTGCCAGCAGCCTGGGGGCGGAATACAATGAGCAGTTCTTC.

This chain uses TRBV3-1 (or the pseudogene TRBV3-2) with TRBJ2-3, with 7 bases that match TRBD2. There are 17 residues in the CDR3. The germline gives CDR1 LGHDT, CDR2 YNNKEL (reference sequence). V lost 4 bases and J lost 4; bases outside the gene matches: 14. The chain's CDR3 is CASSRFSLGGSADTQYF. DNA of the CDR3: TGTGCCAGCAGCCGCTTCTCCCTCGGCGGGAGTGCAGATACGCAGTATTTT.

V and J are TRBV25-1 and TRBJ2-7; 9 positions agree with TRBD1. The germline V gene has CDR1 MGHDK and CDR2 SYGVNS. V was clipped by 8 bases and J by 2 bases; unmatched bases: 7. This CDR3 has 14 amino acids. CDR3 bases: TGTGCCAGCTGGGGGACAGGGCCTACCTACGAGCAGTACTTC. This translates into CASWGTGPTYEQYF.